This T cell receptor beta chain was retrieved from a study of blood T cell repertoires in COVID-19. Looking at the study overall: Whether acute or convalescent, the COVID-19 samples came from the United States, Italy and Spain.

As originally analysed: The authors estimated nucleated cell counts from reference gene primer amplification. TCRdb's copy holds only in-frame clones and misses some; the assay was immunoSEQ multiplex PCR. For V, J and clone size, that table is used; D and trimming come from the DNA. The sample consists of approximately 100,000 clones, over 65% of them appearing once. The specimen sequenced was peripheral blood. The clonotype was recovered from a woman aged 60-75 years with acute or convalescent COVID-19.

This CDR3 is CASSIGTNGDTQYF. As DNA, the CDR3 is TGTGCCAGCAGCATCGGGACTAACGGAGATACGCAGTATTTT. V and J are TRBV7-9 and TRBJ2-3; 7 bases are shared with TRBD2. V lost 5 bases to trimming and J lost 5 bases; unmatched junction nucleotides: 7. The CDR3 consists of 14 residues. Looked up from germline, CDR1 is SEHNR and CDR2 is FQNEAQ (reference sequence).